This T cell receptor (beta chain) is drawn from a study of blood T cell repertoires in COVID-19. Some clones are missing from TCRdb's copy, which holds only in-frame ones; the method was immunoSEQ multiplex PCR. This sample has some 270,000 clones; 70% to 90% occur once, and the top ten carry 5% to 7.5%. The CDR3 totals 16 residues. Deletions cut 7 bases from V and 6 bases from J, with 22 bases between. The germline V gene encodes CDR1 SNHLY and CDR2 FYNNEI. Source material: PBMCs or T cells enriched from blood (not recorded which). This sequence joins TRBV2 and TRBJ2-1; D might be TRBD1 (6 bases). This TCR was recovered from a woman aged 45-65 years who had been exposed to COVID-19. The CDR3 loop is CASIHREPLTGNEQFF. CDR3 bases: TGTGCCAGCATACACAGGGAACCATTAACGGGCAATGAGCAGTTCTTC.